This T cell receptor (beta chain) was found in a study of T cell repertoires in cytomegalovirus infection. Study-level background: Evidence of both CMV infection and a matching HLA type came from public TCR beta signatures. Study-wide results and limits: Totalled public TCR beta family frequency picked out people who carried CMV plus the relevant HLA. HLA-C-restricted CMV-specific TCR beta clonotypes were dominant in the ex vivo response.

MiXCR was run by TCRdb on the reads, yielding one entry per CDR3 protein. Of about 190,000 distinct CDR3 sequences in the sample, less than 9.5% are singletons; the top ten hold roughly 5%. The sample holds many counts of this clonotype. Its antigen is not identified. The CDR3 length is 13 residues. Trimming took off 10 bases at V and 3 bases at J, with 13 bases between the two ends. Input material: PBMCs. This clonotype was sampled from a human donor in good health (CMV status not recorded). Some clones in this sample may be carry-over from other donors' samples. J is TRBJ1-5 and V is TRBV12-3 or TRBV12-4, with a weak D call TRBD1 (5 bases). The CDR3 is CATTDSLNQPQHF. The CDR3 DNA sequence: TGTGCCACCACCGACAGCCTCAATCAGCCCCAGCATTTT.